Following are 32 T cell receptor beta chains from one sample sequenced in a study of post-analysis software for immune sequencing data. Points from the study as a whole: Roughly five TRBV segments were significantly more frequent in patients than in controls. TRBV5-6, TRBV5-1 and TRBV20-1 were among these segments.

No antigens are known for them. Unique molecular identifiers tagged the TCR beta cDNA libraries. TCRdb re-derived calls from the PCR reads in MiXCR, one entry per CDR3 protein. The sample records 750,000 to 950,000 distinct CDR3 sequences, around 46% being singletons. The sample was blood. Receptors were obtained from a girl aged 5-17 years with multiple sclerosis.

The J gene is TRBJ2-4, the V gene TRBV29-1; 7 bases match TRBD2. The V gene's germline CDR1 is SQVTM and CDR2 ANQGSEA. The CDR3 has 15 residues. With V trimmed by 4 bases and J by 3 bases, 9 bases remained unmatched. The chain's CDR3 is CSVGRGEFGKNIQYF. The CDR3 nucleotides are TGCAGCGTTGGACGGGGGGAGTTTGGCAAAAACATTCAGTACTTC.

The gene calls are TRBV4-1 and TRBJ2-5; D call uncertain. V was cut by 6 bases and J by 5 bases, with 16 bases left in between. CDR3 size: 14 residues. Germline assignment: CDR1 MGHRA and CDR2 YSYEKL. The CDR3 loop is CASSNLGPGETQYF. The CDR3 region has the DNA TGCGCCAGCAGTAATCTGGGCCCCGGTGAGACCCAGTACTTC.

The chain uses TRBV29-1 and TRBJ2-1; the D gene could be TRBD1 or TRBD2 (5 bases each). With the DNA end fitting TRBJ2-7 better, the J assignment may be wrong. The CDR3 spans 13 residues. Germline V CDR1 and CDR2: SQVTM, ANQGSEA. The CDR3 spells CSIQGSGYNEQYF. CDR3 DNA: TGCAGTATTCAGGGCAGCGGCTACAATGAGCAGTACTTC.

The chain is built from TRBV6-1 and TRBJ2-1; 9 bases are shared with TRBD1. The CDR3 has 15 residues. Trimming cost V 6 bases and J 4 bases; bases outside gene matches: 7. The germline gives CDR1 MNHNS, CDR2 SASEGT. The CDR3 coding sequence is TGTGCCAGCAGCCACGCGGGACAGGGATACAATGAGCAGTTCTTC. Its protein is CASSHAGQGYNEQFF.

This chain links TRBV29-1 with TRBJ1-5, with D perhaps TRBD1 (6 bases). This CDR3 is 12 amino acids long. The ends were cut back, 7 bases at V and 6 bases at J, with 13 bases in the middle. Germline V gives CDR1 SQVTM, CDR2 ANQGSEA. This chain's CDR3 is CSGGGAGQPQHF. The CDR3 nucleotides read TGCAGCGGTGGGGGGGCTGGTCAGCCCCAGCATTTT. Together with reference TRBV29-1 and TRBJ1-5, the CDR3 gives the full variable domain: SAVISQKPSRDICQRGTSLTIQCQVDSQVTMMFWYRQQPGQSLTLIATANQGSEATYESGFVIDKFPISRPNLTFSTLTVSNMSPEDSSIYLCSGGGAGQPQHFGDGTRLSIL.

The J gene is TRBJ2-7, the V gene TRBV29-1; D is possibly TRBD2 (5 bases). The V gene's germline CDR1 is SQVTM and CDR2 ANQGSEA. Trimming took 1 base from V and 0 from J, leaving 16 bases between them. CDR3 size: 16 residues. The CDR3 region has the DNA TGCAGCGTTGAAGGTGGTGTTGAGGGTAGCTCCTACGAGCAGTACTTC. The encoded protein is CSVEGGVEGSSYEQYF.

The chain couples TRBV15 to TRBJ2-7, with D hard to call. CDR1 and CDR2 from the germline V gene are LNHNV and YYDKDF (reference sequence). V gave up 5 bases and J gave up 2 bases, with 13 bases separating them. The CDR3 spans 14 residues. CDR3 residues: CATSRNRPPYEQYF. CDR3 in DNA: TGTGCCACCAGCCGAAACCGTCCCCCCTACGAGCAGTACTTC. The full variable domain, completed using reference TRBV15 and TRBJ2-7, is DAMVIQNPRYQVTQFGKPVTLSCSQTLNHNVMYWYQQKSSQAPKLLFHYYDKDFNNEADTPDNFQSRRPNTSFCFLDIRSPGLGDTAMYLCATSRNRPPYEQYFGPGTRLTVT.

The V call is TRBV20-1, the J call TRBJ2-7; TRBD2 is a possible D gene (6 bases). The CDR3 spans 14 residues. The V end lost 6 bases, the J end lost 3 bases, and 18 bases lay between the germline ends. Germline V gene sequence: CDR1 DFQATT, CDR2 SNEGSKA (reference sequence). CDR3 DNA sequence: TGCAGTGCAGCTTCCGGCGGGGAAATCTACGAGCAGTACTTC. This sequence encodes CSAASGGEIYEQYF.

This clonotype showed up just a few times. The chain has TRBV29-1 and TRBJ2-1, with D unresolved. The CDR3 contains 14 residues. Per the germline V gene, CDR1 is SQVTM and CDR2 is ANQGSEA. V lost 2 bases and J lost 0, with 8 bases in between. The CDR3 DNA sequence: TGCAGCGTTGAACAGGAGACCTCCTACAATGAGCAGTTCTTC. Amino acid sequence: CSVEQETSYNEQFF.

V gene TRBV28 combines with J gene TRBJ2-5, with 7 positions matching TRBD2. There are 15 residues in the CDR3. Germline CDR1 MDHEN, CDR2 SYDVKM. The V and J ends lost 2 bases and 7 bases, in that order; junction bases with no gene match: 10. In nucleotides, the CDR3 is TGTGCCAGCAGTTTACATGGGAGGGTTGAGAGGACCCAGTACTTC. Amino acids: CASSLHGRVERTQYF. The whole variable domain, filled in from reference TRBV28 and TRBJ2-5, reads DVKVTQSSRYLVKRTGEKVFLECVQDMDHENMFWYRQDPGLGLRLIYFSYDVKMKEKGDIPEGYSVSREKKERFSLILESASTNQTSMYLCASSLHGRVERTQYFGPGTRLLVL.

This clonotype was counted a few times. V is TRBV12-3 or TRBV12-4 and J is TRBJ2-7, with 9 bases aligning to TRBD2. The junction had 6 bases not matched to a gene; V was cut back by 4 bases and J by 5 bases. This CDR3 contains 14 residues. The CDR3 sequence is CASSSLAGRHEQYF. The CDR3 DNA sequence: TGTGCCAGCAGTTCCCTAGCGGGACGCCACGAGCAGTACTTC.

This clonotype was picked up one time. The CDR3 sequence: CASSPEDRGEQYF. The CDR3 bases are TGTGCCAGCAGTCCCGAGGACAGGGGCGAGCAGTACTTC. This rearrangement joins TRBV27 to TRBJ2-7, with 9 nucleotides matching TRBD1. The CDR3 extends over 13 amino acids. CDR1 and CDR2 (germline): MNHEY, SMNVEV (reference sequence). V trimming: 5 bases; J trimming: 6 bases; junction bases outside the gene matches: 5.

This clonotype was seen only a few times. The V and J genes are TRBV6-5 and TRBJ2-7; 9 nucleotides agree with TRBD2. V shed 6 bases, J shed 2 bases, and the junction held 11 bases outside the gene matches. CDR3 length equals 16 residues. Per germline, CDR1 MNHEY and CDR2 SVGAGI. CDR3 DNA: TGTGCCAGCAGAAACGAGGGCGGGAGGGAACCCTACGAGCAGTACTTC. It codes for CASRNEGGREPYEQYF.

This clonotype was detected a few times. CDR3 sequence: CASRPRPTSYEQYF. In DNA form, the CDR3 reads TGTGCCAGCAGACCCCGACCCACTTCCTACGAGCAGTACTTC. The chain recombines TRBV6-2 or TRBV6-3 with TRBJ2-7; no clear D gene. From germline, CDR1 is MNHEY and CDR2 SVGEGT. V lost 6 bases and J lost 1, with 13 bases in between. The CDR3 has 14 residues.

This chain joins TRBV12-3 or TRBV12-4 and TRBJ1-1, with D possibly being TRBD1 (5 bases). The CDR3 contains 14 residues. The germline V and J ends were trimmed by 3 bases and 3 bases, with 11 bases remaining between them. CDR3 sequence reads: CASSFGGVDTEAFF. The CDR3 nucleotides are TGTGCCAGCAGTTTTGGAGGGGTGGACACTGAAGCTTTCTTT.

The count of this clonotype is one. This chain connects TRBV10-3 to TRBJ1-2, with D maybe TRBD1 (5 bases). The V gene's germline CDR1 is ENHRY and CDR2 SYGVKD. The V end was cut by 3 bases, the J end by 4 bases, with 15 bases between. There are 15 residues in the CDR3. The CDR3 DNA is TGTGCCATCAGTGATGGGACCCCTCGATCCTATGGCTACACCTTC. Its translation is CAISDGTPRSYGYTF.

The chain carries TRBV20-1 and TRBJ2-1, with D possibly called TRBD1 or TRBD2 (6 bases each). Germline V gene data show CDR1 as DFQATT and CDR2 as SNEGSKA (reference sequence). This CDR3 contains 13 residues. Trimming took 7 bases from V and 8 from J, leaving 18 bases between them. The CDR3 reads CSVVHLRGDEQFF. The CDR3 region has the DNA TGCAGTGTAGTGCACTTGAGGGGGGATGAGCAGTTCTTC.

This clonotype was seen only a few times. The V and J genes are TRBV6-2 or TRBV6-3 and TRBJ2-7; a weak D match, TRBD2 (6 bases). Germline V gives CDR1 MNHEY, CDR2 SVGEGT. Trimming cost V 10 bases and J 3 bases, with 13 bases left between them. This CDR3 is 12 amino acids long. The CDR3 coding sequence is TGTGCCATCCGGGGACTTTTCTACGAGCAGTACTTC. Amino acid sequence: CAIRGLFYEQYF.

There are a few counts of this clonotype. The CDR3 protein is CASSQAPPRVANYGYTF. CDR3 in DNA: TGTGCCAGCAGTCAGGCCCCACCAAGAGTTGCTAACTATGGCTACACCTTC. The J gene is TRBJ1-2, the V gene TRBV12-3 or TRBV12-4; D gene ambiguous. V was shortened by 5 bases and J by 0 bases, with 19 bases between the two germline ends. This CDR3 spans 17 amino acids.

The CDR3 loop is CASSPDSFSYNEQFF. In DNA form, the CDR3 reads TGTGCCAGCAGCCCAGACAGCTTTTCCTACAATGAGCAGTTCTTC. The V and J genes are TRBV7-2 and TRBJ2-1, with TRBD1 as a possible D gene (5 bases). Deletions cut 5 bases from V and 1 base from J, with 12 bases between. Germline CDR1 SGHTA, CDR2 FQGNSA. The CDR3 sequence is 15 residues long.

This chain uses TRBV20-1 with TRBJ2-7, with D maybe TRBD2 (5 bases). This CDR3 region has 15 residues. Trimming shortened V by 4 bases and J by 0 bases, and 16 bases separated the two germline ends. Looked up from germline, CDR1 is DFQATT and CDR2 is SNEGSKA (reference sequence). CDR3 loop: CSAISVAGSSYEQYF. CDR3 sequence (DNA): TGCAGTGCTATTTCCGTGGCGGGTAGCTCCTACGAGCAGTACTTC.

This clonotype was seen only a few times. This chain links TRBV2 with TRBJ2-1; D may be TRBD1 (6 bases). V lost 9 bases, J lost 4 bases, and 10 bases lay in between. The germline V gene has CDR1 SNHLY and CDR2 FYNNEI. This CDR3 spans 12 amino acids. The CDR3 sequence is CARGQLYNEQFF. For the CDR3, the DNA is TGTGCCAGAGGACAGCTTTACAATGAGCAGTTCTTC. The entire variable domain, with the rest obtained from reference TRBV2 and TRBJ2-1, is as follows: EPEVTQTPSHQVTQMGQEVILRCVPISNHLYFYWYRQILGQKVEFLVSFYNNEISEKSEIFDDQFSVERPDGSNFTLKIRSTKLEDSAMYFCARGQLYNEQFFGPGTRLTVL.

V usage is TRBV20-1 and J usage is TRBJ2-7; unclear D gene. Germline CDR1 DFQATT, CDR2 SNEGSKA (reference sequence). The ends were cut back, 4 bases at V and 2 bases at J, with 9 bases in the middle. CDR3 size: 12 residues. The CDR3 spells CSATLGTYEQYF. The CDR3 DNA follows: TGCAGTGCTACTCTAGGGACCTACGAGCAGTACTTC.

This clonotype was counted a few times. CDR3 DNA: TGTGCCAGCAGCTTAATACTAGCGGGAACTCAGGAGCAGTTCTTC. It encodes CASSLILAGTQEQFF. The chain has TRBV7-3 and TRBJ2-1, with 10 bases that match TRBD2. V lost 1 base and J lost 10; bases outside the gene matches: 7. Germline V gene lookup returns CDR1 SGHTA and CDR2 FQGTGA. CDR3 length: 15 residues.

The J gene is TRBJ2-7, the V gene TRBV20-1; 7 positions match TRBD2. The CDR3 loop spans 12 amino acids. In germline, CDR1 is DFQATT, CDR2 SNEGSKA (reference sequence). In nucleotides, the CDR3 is TGCAGCCCTAGCGGCGCCGGGTACGAGCAGTACTTC. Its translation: CSPSGAGYEQYF.

In nucleotides, the CDR3 is TGTGCCAGCTCACTCCTCCGGGACAGGGTGGATCCCGTCTCGATTTATGGCTACACCTTC. It is translated as CASSLLRDRVDPVSIYGYTF. The chain couples TRBV18 to TRBJ1-2, with 9 nucleotides matching TRBD1. The ends lost 4 bases at V and 5 bases at J; junction bases unmatched: 23. The germline gives CDR1 KGHSH, CDR2 LQKENI. The CDR3 length is 20 residues.

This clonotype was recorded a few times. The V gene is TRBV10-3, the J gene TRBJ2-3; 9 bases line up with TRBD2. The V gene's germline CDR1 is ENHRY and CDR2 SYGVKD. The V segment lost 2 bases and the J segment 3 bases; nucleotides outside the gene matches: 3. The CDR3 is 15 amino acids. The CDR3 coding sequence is TGTGCCATCAGTGAGGGGACTAGCAGGACAGATACGCAGTATTTT. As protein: CAISEGTSRTDTQYF.

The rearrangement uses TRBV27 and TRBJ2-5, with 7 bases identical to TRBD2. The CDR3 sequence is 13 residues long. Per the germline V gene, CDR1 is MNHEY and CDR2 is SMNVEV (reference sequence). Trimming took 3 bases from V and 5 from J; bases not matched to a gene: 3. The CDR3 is CASSFWEGETQYF. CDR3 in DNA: TGTGCCAGCAGTTTTTGGGAGGGGGAGACCCAGTACTTC.

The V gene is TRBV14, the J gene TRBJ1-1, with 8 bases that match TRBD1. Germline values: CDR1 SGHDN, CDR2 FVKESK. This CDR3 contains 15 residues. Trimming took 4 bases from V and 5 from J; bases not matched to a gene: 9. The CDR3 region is CASSPEGRGRTEAFF. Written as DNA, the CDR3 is TGTGCCAGCAGCCCAGAGGGCAGGGGGCGAACTGAAGCTTTCTTT. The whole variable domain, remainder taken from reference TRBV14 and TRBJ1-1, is EAGVTQFPSHSVIEKGQTVTLRCDPISGHDNLYWYRRVMGKEIKFLLHFVKESKQDESGMPNNRFLAERTGGTYSTLKVQPAELEDSGVYFCASSPEGRGRTEAFFGQGTRLTVV.

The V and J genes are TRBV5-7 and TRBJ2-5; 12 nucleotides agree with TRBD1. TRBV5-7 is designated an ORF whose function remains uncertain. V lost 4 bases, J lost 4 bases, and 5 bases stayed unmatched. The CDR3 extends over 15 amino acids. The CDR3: CASSARDRGRETQYF. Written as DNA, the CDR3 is TGTGCCAGCAGCGCCCGGGACAGGGGGCGAGAGACCCAGTACTTC.

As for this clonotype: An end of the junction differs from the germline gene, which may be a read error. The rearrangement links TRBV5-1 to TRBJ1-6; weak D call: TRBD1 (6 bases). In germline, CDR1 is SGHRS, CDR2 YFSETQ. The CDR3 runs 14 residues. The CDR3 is CASSLDRENSPLHF. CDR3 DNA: TGCGCCAGCAGCTTGGACAGGGAAAATTCACCTCTCCACTTT.

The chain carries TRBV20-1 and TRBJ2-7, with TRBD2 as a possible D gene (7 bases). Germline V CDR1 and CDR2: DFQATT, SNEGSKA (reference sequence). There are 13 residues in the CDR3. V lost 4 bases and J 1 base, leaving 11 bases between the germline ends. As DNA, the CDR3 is TGCAGTGCTAAGGGGGGGAGGTCCTACGAGCAGTACTTC. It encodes CSAKGGRSYEQYF.